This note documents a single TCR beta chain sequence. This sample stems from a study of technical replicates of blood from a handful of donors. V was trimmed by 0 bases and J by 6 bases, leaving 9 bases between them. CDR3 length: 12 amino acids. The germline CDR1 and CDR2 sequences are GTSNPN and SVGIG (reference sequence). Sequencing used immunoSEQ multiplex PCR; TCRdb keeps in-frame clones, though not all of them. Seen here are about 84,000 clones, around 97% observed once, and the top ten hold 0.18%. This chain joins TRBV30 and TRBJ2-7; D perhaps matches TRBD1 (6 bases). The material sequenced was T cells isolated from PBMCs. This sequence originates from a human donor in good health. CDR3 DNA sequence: TGTGCCTGGAGTGTGTACAGGGCCGAGCAGTACTTC. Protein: CAWSVYRAEQYF.